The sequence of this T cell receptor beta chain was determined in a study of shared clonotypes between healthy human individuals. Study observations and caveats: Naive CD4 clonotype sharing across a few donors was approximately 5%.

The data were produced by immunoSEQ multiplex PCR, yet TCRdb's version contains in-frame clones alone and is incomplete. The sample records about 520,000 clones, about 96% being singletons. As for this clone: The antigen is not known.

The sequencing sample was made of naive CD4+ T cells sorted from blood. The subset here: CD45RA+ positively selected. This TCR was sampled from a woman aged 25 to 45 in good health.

The CDR3 here is CASSSDRGSYEQYF. CDR3 DNA: TGTGCCAGCTCATCTGATCGGGGATCCTACGAGCAGTACTTC. This chain joins TRBV18 and TRBJ2-7; a possible D gene is TRBD2 (5 bases). CDR3 length equals 14 residues. CDR1 and CDR2 (germline): KGHSH, LQKENI. Trimming took off 5 bases at V and 1 base at J, with 12 bases between the two ends. Looking up the rest from reference TRBV18 and TRBJ2-7 gives the full variable domain: NAGVMQNPRHLVRRRGQEARLRCSPMKGHSHVYWYRQLPEEGLKFMVYLQKENIIDESGMPKERFSAEFPKEGPSILRIQQVVRGDSAAYFCASSSDRGSYEQYFGPGTRLTVT.